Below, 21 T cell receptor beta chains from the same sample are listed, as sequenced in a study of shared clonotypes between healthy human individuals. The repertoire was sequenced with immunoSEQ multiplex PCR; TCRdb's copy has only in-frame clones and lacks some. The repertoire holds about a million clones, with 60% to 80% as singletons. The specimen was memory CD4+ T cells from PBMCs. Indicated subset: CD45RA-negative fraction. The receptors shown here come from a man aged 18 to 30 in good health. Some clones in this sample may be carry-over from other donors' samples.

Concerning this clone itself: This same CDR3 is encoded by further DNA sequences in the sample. In nucleotides, the CDR3 is TGCGCCAGCAGCTTGTCTGGGACTAGCTACGAGCAGTACTTC. This gives the protein CASSLSGTSYEQYF. The V gene is TRBV5-1, the J gene TRBJ2-7, with 8 bases that match TRBD2. The CDR3 is made up of 14 amino acids. Germline CDR1 SGHRS, CDR2 YFSETQ. V was clipped by 1 base and J by 3 bases; unmatched bases: 3.

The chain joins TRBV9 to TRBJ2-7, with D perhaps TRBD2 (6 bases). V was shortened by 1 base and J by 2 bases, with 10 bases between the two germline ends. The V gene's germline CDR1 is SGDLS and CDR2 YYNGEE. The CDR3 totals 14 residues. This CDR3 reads CASSVLAEAYEQYF. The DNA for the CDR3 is TGTGCCAGCAGCGTATTAGCGGAGGCCTACGAGCAGTACTTC.

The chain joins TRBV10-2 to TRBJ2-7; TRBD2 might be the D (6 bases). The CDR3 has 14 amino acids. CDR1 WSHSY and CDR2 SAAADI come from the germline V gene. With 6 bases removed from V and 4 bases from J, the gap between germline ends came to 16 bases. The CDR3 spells CASRPGLPGYEQYF. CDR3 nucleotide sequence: TGCGCCAGCAGGCCGGGACTTCCCGGTTACGAGCAGTACTTC.

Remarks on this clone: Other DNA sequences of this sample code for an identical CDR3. The CDR3 nucleotides are TGTGCCAGCAGTGTAGGTGATACGCAGTATTTT. As protein: CASSVGDTQYF. The chain links TRBV6-1 to TRBJ2-3; D ambiguous. V lost 4 bases and J lost 6, with 5 bases in between. The CDR3 extends over 11 amino acids. Germline CDR1 and CDR2: MNHNS and SASEGT.

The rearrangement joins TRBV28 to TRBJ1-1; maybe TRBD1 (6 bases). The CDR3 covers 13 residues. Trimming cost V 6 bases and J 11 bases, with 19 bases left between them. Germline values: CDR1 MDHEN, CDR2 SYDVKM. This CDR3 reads CASSLPQRGWAFF. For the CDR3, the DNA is TGTGCCAGCAGCCTACCTCAGAGGGGGTGGGCTTTCTTT.

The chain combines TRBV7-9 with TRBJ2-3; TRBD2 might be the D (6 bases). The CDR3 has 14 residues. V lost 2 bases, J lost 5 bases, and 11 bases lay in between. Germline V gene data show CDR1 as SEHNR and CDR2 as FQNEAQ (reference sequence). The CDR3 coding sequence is TGTGCCAGCAGCTTAAGGGCGGGGAAAGATACGCAGTATTTT. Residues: CASSLRAGKDTQYF.

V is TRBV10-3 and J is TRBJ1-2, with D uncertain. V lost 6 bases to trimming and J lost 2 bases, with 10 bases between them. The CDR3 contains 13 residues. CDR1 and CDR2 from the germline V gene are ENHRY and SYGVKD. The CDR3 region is CAIRGWQNYGYTF. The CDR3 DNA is TGTGCCATCAGAGGTTGGCAGAACTATGGCTACACCTTC.

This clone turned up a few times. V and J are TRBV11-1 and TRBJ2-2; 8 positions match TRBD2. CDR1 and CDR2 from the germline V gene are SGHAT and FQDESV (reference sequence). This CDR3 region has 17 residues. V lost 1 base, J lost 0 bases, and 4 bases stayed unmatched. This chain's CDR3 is CASSLGPAGANTGELFF. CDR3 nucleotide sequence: TGTGCCAGCAGCTTAGGGCCAGCGGGGGCGAACACCGGGGAGCTGTTTTTT. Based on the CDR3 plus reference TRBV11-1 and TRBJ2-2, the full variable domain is EAEVAQSPRYKITEKSQAVAFWCDPISGHATLYWYRQILGQGPELLVQFQDESVVDDSQLPKDRFSAERLKGVDSTLKIQPAELGDSAMYLCASSLGPAGANTGELFFGEGSRLTVL.

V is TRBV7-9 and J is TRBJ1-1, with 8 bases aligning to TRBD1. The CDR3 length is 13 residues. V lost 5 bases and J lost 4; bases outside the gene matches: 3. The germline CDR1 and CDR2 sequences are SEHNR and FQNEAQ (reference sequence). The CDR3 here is CASSGQGTTEAFF. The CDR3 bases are TGTGCCAGCAGCGGACAGGGTACCACTGAAGCTTTCTTT.

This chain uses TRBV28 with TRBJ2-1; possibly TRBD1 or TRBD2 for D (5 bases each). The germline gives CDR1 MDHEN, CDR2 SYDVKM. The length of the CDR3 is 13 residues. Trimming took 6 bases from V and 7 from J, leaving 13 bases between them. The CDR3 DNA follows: TGTGCCAGCAGCTACCCGGGACGGAATGAGCAGTTCTTC. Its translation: CASSYPGRNEQFF.

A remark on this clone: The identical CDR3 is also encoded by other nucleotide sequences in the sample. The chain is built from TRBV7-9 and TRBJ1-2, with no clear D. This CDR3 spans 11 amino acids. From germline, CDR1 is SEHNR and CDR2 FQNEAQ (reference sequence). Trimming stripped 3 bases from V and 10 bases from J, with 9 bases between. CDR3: CASSLAGSYTF. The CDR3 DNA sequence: TGTGCCAGCAGCTTGGCGGGTTCCTACACCTTC.

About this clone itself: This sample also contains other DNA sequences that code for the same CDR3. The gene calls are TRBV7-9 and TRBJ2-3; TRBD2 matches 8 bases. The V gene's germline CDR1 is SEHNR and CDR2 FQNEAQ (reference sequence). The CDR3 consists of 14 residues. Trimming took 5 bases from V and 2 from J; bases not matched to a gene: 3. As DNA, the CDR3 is TGTGCCAGCAGCCTTAGCGGGAACACAGATACGCAGTATTTT. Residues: CASSLSGNTDTQYF.

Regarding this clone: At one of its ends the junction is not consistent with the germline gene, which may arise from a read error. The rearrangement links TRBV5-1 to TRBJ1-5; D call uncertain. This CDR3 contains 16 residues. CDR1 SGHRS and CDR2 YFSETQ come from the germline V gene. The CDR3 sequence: CASSLAGPYSDQPQHF. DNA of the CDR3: TGCGCCAGCAGCTTGGCAGGACCTTATAGCGATCAGCCCCAGCATTTT.

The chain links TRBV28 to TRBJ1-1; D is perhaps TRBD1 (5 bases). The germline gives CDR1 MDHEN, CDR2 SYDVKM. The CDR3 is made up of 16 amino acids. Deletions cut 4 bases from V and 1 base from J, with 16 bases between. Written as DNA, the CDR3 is TGTGCCAGCAGTTCGATCCAGGGTACGAGGAACACTGAAGCTTTCTTT. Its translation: CASSSIQGTRNTEAFF.

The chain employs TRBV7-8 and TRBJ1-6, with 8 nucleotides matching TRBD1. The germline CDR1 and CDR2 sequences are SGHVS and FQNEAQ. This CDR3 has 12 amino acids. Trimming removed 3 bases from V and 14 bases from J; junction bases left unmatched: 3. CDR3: CASSFQQGALHF. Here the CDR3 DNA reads TGTGCCAGCAGCTTCCAACAGGGGGCCCTCCACTTT.

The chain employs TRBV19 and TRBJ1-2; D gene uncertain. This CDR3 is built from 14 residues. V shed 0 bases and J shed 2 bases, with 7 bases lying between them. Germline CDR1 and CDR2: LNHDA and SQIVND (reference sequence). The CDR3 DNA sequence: TGTGCCAGTAGTATAGATCGACAAAACTATGGCTACACCTTC. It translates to CASSIDRQNYGYTF.

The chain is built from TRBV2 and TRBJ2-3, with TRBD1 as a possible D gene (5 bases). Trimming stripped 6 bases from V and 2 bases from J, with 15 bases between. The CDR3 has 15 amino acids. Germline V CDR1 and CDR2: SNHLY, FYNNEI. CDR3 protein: CASRTARISTDTQYF. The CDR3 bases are TGTGCCAGCAGGACAGCAAGGATATCCACAGATACGCAGTATTTT.

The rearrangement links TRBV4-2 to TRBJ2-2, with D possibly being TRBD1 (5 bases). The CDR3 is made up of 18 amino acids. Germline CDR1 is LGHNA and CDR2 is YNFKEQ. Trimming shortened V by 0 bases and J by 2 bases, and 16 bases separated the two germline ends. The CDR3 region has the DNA TGTGCCAGCAGCCAAGATATCCGGACACTCGGAAACACCGGGGAGCTGTTTTTT. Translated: CASSQDIRTLGNTGELFF.

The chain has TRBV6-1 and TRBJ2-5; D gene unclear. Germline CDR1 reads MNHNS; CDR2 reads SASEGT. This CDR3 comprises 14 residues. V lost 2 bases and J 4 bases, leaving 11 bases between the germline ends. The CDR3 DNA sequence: TGTGCCAGCAGTGAACGGCAGAAGCTAGAGACCCAGTACTTC. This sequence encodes CASSERQKLETQYF.

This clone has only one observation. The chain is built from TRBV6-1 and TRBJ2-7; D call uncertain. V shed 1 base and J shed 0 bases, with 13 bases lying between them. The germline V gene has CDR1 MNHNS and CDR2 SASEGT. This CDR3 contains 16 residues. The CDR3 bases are TGTGCCAGCAGTGAAGAGAGGCCGATCCTCTCCTACGAGCAGTACTTC. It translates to CASSEERPILSYEQYF.

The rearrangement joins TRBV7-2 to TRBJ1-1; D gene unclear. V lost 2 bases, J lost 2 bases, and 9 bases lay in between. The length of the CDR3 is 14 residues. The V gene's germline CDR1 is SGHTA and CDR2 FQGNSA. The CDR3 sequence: CASSLMPLNTEAFF. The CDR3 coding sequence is TGTGCCAGCAGCTTAATGCCACTAAACACTGAAGCTTTCTTT.